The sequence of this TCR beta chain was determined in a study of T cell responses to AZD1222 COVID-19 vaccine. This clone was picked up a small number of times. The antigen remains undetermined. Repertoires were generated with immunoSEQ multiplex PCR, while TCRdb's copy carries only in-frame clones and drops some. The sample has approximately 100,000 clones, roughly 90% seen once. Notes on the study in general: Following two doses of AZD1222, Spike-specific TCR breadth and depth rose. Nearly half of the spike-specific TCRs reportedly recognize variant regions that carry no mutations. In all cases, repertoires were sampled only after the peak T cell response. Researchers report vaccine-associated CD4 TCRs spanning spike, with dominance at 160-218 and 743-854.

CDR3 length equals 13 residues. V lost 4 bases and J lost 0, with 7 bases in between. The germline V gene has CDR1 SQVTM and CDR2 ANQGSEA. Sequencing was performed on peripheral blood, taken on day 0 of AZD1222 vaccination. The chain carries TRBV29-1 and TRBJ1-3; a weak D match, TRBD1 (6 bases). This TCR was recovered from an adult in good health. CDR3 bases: TGCAGCGTTGGACAGGACTCTGGAAACACCATATATTTT. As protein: CSVGQDSGNTIYF.